The clone carrying this TCR beta chain was picked up one time. No antigen is known for it. These data come from a study of cytomegalovirus exposure and HLA in healthy donors. Across the whole study: Most donors, roughly 84% of roughly 400 genotyped, fell in the Caucasian-associated ancestry cluster.

This CDR3 has 13 amino acids. V was trimmed by 3 bases and J by 0 bases, leaving 6 bases between them. The germline CDR1 and CDR2 sequences are MGHRA and YSYEKL. PCR was performed using 60 Vbeta and 13 Jbeta primers. Clones were sequenced by immunoSEQ multiplex PCR, and TCRdb holds only the in-frame ones, with some missing. Of around 230,000 clones listed, more than 75% are singletons. Points from the study as a whole: For cytomegalovirus status, the classifier reportedly gave diagnoses with high specificity and sensitivity. A later analysis, which compared TCR beta chains of equal frequency, found the HLA-associated ones more clonally expanded.

Regarding donors, all were healthy bone marrow donors. The chain combines TRBV4-1 with TRBJ2-7; D perhaps matches TRBD1 (5 bases). Sequenced: PBMCs. The source is a man aged 40-50 years in good health and CMV-seropositive. The DNA for the CDR3 is TGCGCCAGCAGCCAGGACATCTCCTACGAGCAGTACTTC. Protein sequence: CASSQDISYEQYF.